The T cell receptor (beta chain) described here comes from a study of blood T cell repertoires in COVID-19. Study information: The origin of the acute and convalescent COVID-19 samples was the United States, Italy and Spain.

Clones were sequenced by immunoSEQ multiplex PCR, and TCRdb holds only the in-frame ones, with some missing. The sample contains some 250,000 clones, 65% to 90% of which appear only once. Per the germline V gene, CDR1 is SQVTM and CDR2 is ANQGSEA. Trimming at V came to 6 bases and at J to 3 bases, leaving 8 bases not matched to a gene. This CDR3 contains 14 residues. Sequencing was performed on peripheral blood. This receptor was obtained from a woman between 55 and 75 years old with active or convalescent COVID-19. J is TRBJ1-5 and V is TRBV29-1; 7 bases are shared with TRBD1. CDR3 sequence reads: CSVTTGRNNQPQHF. The CDR3 nucleotides are TGCAGCGTCACGACAGGGCGGAACAATCAGCCCCAGCATTTT. Based on the CDR3 plus reference TRBV29-1 and TRBJ1-5, the full variable domain is SAVISQKPSRDICQRGTSLTIQCQVDSQVTMMFWYRQQPGQSLTLIATANQGSEATYESGFVIDKFPISRPNLTFSTLTVSNMSPEDSSIYLCSVTTGRNNQPQHFGDGTRLSIL.